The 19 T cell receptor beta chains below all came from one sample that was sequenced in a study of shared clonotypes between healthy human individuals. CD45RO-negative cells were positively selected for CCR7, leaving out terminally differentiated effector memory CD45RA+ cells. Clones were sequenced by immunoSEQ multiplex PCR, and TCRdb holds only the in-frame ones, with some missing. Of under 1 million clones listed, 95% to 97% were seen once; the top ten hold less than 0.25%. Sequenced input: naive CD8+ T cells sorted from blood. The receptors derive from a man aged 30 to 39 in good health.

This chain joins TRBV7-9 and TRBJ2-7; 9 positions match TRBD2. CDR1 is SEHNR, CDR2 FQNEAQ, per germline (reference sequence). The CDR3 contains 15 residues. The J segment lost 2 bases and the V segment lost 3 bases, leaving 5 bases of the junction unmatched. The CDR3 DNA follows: TGTGCCAGCAGCTTCGGTAGCGGGAGAGCCTACGAGCAGTACTTC. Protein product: CASSFGSGRAYEQYF.

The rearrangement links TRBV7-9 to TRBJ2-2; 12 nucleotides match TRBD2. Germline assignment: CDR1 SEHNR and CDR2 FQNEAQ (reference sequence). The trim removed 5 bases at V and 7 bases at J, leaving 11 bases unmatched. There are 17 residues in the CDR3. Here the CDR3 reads CASSKRLAGERDGELFF. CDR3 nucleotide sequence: TGTGCCAGCAGCAAAAGACTAGCGGGAGAAAGGGACGGGGAGCTGTTTTTT.

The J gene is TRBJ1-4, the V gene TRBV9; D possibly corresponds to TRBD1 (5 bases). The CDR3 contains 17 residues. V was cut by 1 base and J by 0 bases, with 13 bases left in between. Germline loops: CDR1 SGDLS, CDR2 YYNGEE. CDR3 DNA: TGTGCCAGCAGCGTAAGGGGAGGCATACCAACTAATGAAAAACTGTTTTTT. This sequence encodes CASSVRGGIPTNEKLFF. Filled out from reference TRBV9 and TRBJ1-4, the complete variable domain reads DSGVTQTPKHLITATGQRVTLRCSPRSGDLSVYWYQQSLDQGLQFLIQYYNGEERAKGNILERFSAQQFPDLHSELNLSSLELGDSALYFCASSVRGGIPTNEKLFFGSGTQLSVL.

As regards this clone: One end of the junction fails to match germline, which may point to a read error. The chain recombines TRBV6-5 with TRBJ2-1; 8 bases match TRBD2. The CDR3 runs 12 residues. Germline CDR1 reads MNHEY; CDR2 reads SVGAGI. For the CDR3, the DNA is TGTGCCGCTTGGAAGAACGGGGGGGAAAGGGTCTTC. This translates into CAAWKNGGERVF.

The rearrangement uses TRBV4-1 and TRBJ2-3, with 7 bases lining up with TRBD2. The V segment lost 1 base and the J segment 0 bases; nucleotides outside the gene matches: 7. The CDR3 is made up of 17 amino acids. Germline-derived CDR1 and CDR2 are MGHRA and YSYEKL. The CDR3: CASSQGWLADSTDTQYF. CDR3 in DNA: TGCGCCAGCAGCCAAGGCTGGCTAGCGGATAGCACAGATACGCAGTATTTT.

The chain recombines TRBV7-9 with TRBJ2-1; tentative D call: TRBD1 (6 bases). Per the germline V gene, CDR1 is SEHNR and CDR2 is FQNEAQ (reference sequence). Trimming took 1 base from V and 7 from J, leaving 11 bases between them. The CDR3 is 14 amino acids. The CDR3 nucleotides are TGTGCCAGCAGCTTAGGCACAGGGCGGAATGAGCAGTTCTTC. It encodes CASSLGTGRNEQFF.

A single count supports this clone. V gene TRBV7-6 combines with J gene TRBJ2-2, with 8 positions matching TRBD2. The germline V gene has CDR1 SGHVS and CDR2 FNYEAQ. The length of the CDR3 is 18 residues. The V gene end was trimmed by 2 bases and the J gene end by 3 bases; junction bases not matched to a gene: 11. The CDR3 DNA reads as TGTGCCAGCAGCTTAACTTTCTTGTTGCGGGAGGACACCGGGGAGCTGTTTTTT. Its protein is CASSLTFLLREDTGELFF. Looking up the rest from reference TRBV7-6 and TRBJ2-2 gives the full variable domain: GAGVSQSPRYKVTKRGQDVALRCDPISGHVSLYWYRQALGQGPEFLTYFNYEAQQDKSGLPNDRFSAERPEGSISTLTIQRTEQRDSAMYRCASSLTFLLREDTGELFFGEGSRLTVL.

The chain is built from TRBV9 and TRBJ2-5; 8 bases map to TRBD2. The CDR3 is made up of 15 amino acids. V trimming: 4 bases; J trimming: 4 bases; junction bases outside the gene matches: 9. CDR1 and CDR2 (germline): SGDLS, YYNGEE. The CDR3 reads CASSSGAGGLETQYF. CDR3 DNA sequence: TGTGCCAGCAGCTCTGGGGCGGGAGGATTAGAGACCCAGTACTTC. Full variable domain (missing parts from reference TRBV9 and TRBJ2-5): DSGVTQTPKHLITATGQRVTLRCSPRSGDLSVYWYQQSLDQGLQFLIQYYNGEERAKGNILERFSAQQFPDLHSELNLSSLELGDSALYFCASSSGAGGLETQYFGPGTRLLVL.

The CDR3 DNA follows: TGCGCCAGCAGCCAAAGACCCGGCAATCAGCCCCAGCATTTT. This encodes CASSQRPGNQPQHF. The rearrangement links TRBV4-1 to TRBJ1-5; D remains unclear. The CDR3 totals 14 residues. The V gene's germline CDR1 is MGHRA and CDR2 YSYEKL. The ends were cut back, 2 bases at V and 2 bases at J, with 7 bases in the middle.

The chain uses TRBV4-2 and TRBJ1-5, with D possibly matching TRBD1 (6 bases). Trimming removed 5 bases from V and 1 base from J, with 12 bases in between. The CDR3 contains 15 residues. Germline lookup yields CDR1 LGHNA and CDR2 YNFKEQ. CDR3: CASSARDMSNQPQHF. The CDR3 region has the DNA TGTGCCAGCAGCGCCCGGGACATGAGCAATCAGCCCCAGCATTTT.

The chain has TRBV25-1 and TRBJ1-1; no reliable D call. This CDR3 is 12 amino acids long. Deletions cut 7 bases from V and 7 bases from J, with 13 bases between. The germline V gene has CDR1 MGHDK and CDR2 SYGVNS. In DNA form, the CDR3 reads TGTGCCAGCACCGAAAGGCGGGGTGAAGCTTTCTTT. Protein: CASTERRGEAFF.

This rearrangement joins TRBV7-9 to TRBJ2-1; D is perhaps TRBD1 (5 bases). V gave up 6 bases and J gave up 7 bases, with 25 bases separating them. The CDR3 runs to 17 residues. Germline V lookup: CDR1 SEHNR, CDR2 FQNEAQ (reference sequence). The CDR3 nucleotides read TGTGCCAGCAGTTCCCCTTTCCCCGTTGGGGCAGGGAATGAGCAGTTCTTC. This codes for CASSSPFPVGAGNEQFF.

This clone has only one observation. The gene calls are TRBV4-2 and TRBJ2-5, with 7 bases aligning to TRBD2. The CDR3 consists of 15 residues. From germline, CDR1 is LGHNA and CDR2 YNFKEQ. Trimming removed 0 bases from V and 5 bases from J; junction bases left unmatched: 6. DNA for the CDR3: TGTGCCAGCAGCCAAGACGCTAGCGGAAGGGAGACCCAGTACTTC. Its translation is CASSQDASGRETQYF.

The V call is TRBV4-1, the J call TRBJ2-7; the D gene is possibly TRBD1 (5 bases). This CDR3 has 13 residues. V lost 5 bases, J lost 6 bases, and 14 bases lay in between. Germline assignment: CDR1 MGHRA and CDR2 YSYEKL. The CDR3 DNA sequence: TGCGCCAGCAGCGTAAGGGGAAGAGCCGAGCAGTACTTC. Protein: CASSVRGRAEQYF.

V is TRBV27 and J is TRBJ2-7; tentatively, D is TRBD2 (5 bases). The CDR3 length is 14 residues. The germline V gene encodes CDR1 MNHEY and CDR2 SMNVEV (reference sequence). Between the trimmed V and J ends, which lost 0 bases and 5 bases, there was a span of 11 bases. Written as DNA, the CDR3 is TGTGCCAGCAGTTTATCCCGAGGACTCCACGAGCAGTACTTC. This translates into CASSLSRGLHEQYF.

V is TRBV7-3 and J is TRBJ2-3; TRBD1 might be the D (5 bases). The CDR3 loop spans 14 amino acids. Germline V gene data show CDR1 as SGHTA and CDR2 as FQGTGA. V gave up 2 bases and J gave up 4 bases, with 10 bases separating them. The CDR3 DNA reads TGTGCCAGCAGCTTATCAGGGAACGCAGATACGCAGTATTTT. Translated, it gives CASSLSGNADTQYF.

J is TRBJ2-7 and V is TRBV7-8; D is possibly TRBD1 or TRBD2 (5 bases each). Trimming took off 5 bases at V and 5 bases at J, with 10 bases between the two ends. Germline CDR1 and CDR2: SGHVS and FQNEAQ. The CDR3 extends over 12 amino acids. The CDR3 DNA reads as TGTGCCAGCAGCCGGGGCGTCAACGAGCAGTACTTC. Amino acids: CASSRGVNEQYF.

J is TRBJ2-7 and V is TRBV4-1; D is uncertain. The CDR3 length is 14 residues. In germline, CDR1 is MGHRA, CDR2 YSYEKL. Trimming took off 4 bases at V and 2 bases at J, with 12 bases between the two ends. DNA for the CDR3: TGCGCCAGCAGCCCCCGACGGATACCCTACGAGCAGTACTTC. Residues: CASSPRRIPYEQYF.

The CDR3 nucleotides are TGTGCCAGCAGTTTAGTACCCGCGGGCAATCAGCCCCAGCATTTT. This codes for CASSLVPAGNQPQHF. V and J are TRBV6-6 and TRBJ1-5; D unresolved. V lost 4 bases and J 2 bases, leaving 12 bases between the germline ends. Germline values: CDR1 MNHNY, CDR2 SVGAGI (reference sequence). The CDR3 runs to 15 residues.